These 19 T cell receptor beta chains were all obtained from the same sample, sequenced in a study of T cells after yellow fever vaccination. From the 5' RACE reads, TCRdb called clonotypes with MiXCR, one entry per CDR3 protein. Altogether under 550,000 distinct CDR3 sequences are present, 20% to 25% being singletons, with the ten largest covering roughly a sixth. Source: PBMCs, taken more than 20 days after the first yellow fever vaccination. These receptors came from a man younger than 35 who received the YFV17D yellow fever vaccine.

Worth noting for this clonotype: Sequence at one end of the junction differs from germline and may be a read error. The chain uses TRBV19 and TRBJ2-3; D uncertain. The CDR3 spans 11 residues. Looked up from germline, CDR1 is LNHDA and CDR2 is SQIVND (reference sequence). CDR3 sequence (DNA): TGTGCCAGTACAGCATGGGATACGCTGTATTTT. Amino acids: CASTAWDTLYF.

In this sample, this clonotype turned up a few times. This chain links TRBV7-9 with TRBJ1-1; D perhaps matches TRBD1 (6 bases). V gave up 0 bases and J gave up 0 bases, with 14 bases separating them. The CDR3 has 17 amino acids. The germline CDR1 and CDR2 sequences are SEHNR and FQNEAQ (reference sequence). Written as DNA, the CDR3 is TGTGCCAGCAGCTTAGCAGGGGGAGTGACTTTGAACACTGAAGCTTTCTTT. Protein product: CASSLAGGVTLNTEAFF.

This clonotype was detected many times. CDR3 residues: CASSPGEAGGWDTQYF. The CDR3 nucleotides are TGTGCCAGCAGCCCGGGGGAGGCGGGGGGGTGGGATACGCAGTATTTT. The gene calls are TRBV7-8 and TRBJ2-3, with 9 positions matching TRBD2. The junction had 12 bases not matched to a gene; V was cut back by 5 bases and J by 6 bases. The CDR3 is 16 residues long. Germline V gene sequence: CDR1 SGHVS, CDR2 FQNEAQ. The full variable domain, completed using reference TRBV7-8 and TRBJ2-3, is GAGVSQSPRYKVAKRGQDVALRCDPISGHVSLFWYQQALGQGPEFLTYFQNEAQLDKSGLPSDRFFAERPEGSVSTLKIQRTQQEDSAVYLCASSPGEAGGWDTQYFGPGTRLTVL.

There are many counts of this clonotype. The V and J genes are TRBV24-1 and TRBJ2-1; D perhaps matches TRBD1 (6 bases). V lost 10 bases, J lost 3 bases, and 9 bases lay in between. CDR1 KGHDR and CDR2 SFDVKD come from the germline V gene. CDR3 length: 12 residues. The CDR3 DNA reads TGTGCCACTCAGACAGGCTACAATGAGCAGTTCTTC. This gives the protein CATQTGYNEQFF.

The CDR3 region is CASSPMWLAGSDTQYF. The CDR3 DNA reads as TGTGCCAGCAGCCCTATGTGGCTAGCGGGGTCAGATACGCAGTATTTT. This chain joins TRBV3-1 and TRBJ2-3, with 9 bases lining up with TRBD2. CDR1 is LGHDT, CDR2 YNNKEL, per germline (reference sequence). The CDR3 extends over 16 amino acids. The V segment lost 4 bases and the J segment 4 bases; nucleotides outside the gene matches: 9.

The V and J genes are TRBV9 and TRBJ2-2; D is undetermined. The CDR3 length is 11 residues. V was shortened by 7 bases and J by 7 bases, with 8 bases between the two germline ends. Germline assignment: CDR1 SGDLS and CDR2 YYNGEE. CDR3 sequence (DNA): TGTGCCAGCGAAGGCGGCGGGGAGCTGTTTTTT. This codes for CASEGGGELFF.

This clonotype was counted between two and nine times. The V gene is TRBV7-3, the J gene TRBJ2-1; 8 bases match TRBD2. This CDR3 has 16 amino acids. Germline V lookup: CDR1 SGHTA, CDR2 FQGTGA. J lost 0 bases, V lost 2 bases, and 3 bases had no gene match. The CDR3: CASSLGGGLSYNEQFF. DNA of the CDR3: TGTGCCAGCAGCTTAGGCGGGGGGCTCTCCTACAATGAGCAGTTCTTC.

This clonotype was counted ten times or more. The V and J genes are TRBV7-2 and TRBJ2-3, with 9 bases identical to TRBD1. J was trimmed by 14 bases and V by 5 bases; bases with no gene match: 14. Germline V CDR1 and CDR2: SGHTA, FQGNSA. The CDR3 extends over 14 amino acids. CDR3 nucleotides: TGTGCCAGCAGCCCCGGGACAGGGTGGGCGACCCTGTATTTT. Its translation: CASSPGTGWATLYF.

This clonotype was recorded a few times. This chain links TRBV6-2 or TRBV6-3 with TRBJ2-3, with D tentatively TRBD2 (5 bases). The V gene lost 6 bases and the J gene lost 2 bases, with 9 bases spanning the gap. Germline CDR1 reads MNHEY; CDR2 reads SVGEGT. This CDR3 comprises 13 residues. CDR3 amino acids: CASRTGYTDTQYF. In DNA, the CDR3 is TGTGCCAGCAGGACGGGGTACACAGATACGCAGTATTTT.

This clonotype was seen a few times. This sequence joins TRBV3-1 and TRBJ1-5; D not certain. Trimming removed 2 bases from V and 2 bases from J, with 7 bases in between. Germline CDR1 and CDR2: LGHDT and YNNKEL (reference sequence). The length of the CDR3 is 14 residues. The CDR3 DNA is TGTGCCAGCAGCCAAATGGCTGGCAATCAGCCCCAGCATTTT. This sequence encodes CASSQMAGNQPQHF.

There are a few counts of this clonotype. The chain is built from TRBV5-5 and TRBJ2-2; D possibly matches TRBD1 or TRBD2 (5 bases each). The CDR3 runs to 13 residues. The germline V gene has CDR1 SGHKS and CDR2 YYEKEE (reference sequence). Trimming left V 4 bases short and J 6 bases short, with 10 bases between. The CDR3 loop reads CASSRGGPGELFF. The CDR3 region has the DNA TGTGCCAGCAGCCGGGGCGGGCCCGGGGAGCTGTTTTTT.

This chain joins TRBV7-9 and TRBJ2-2, with no clear D. The CDR3 is made up of 16 amino acids. Trimming removed 2 bases from V and 1 base from J, with 11 bases in between. Germline assignment: CDR1 SEHNR and CDR2 FQNEAQ (reference sequence). CDR3 amino acids: CASSLSVVGNTGELFF. CDR3 bases: TGTGCCAGCAGCTTAAGTGTTGTGGGGAACACCGGGGAGCTGTTTTTT.

The chain links TRBV13 to TRBJ2-2; 7 bases agree with TRBD1. CDR3 length: 17 residues. J was trimmed by 0 bases and V by 5 bases; bases with no gene match: 9. CDR1 is PRHDT and CDR2 is FYEKMQ in the germline V gene (reference sequence). For the CDR3, the DNA is TGTGCCAGCAGCCTACGAGCCGGGACAGCGAACACCGGGGAGCTGTTTTTT. This encodes CASSLRAGTANTGELFF.

This clonotype was picked up a small number of times. This chain uses TRBV20-1 with TRBJ2-4, with a possible D match to TRBD2 (7 bases). The germline V gene has CDR1 DFQATT and CDR2 SNEGSKA (reference sequence). Trimming cost V 1 base and J 1 base, with 14 bases left between them. The CDR3 runs to 16 residues. The DNA for the CDR3 is TGCAGTGCTAGAGGTTTCGGGGGGCAGGCCAAAAACATTCAGTACTTC. Amino acids: CSARGFGGQAKNIQYF.

This clonotype has more than one count but fewer than ten. V is TRBV18 and J is TRBJ2-7; D unclear. Per the germline V gene, CDR1 is KGHSH and CDR2 is LQKENI. CDR3 size: 14 residues. V was cut by 3 bases and J by 0 bases, with 9 bases left in between. CDR3 sequence (DNA): TGTGCCAGCTCACCCTACAGTGACTCCTACGAGCAGTACTTC. Its protein product is CASSPYSDSYEQYF.

This clonotype was picked up many times. This chain uses TRBV5-1 with TRBJ2-3; maybe TRBD2 (7 bases). V was pared by 4 bases and J by 6 bases, with 27 bases between. CDR3 length equals 18 residues. Germline CDR1 and CDR2: SGHRS and YFSETQ. CDR3 sequence (DNA): TGCGCCAGCAGCCTCCGCCGTGGGGGGGCCCTGGTATCGGATACGCAGTATTTT. It encodes CASSLRRGGALVSDTQYF.

The chain joins TRBV28 to TRBJ2-1; 12 positions agree with TRBD2. Germline-derived CDR1 and CDR2 are MDHEN and SYDVKM. This CDR3 has 20 residues. The J segment lost 0 bases and the V segment lost 6 bases, leaving 15 bases of the junction unmatched. The CDR3, as DNA: TGTGCCAGCAGACCTGCTGGGCTAGCGGGGGGGTGGAGCTCCTACAATGAGCAGTTCTTC. Translating it yields CASRPAGLAGGWSSYNEQFF.

This clonotype turned up a few times. This chain links TRBV7-2 with TRBJ2-7, with 8 bases matching TRBD2. The CDR3 has 13 amino acids. The V gene's germline CDR1 is SGHTA and CDR2 FQGNSA. The ends lost 6 bases at V and 7 bases at J; junction bases unmatched: 8. The CDR3 DNA is TGTGCCAGCAGGCCCCGGGGGGGCGGTGAGCAGTACTTC. Translation gives CASRPRGGGEQYF.

The genes are TRBV12-3 or TRBV12-4 and TRBJ1-5; a possible D gene is TRBD1 (6 bases). The V end was cut by 7 bases, the J end by 3 bases, with 13 bases between. CDR3 length: 14 amino acids. CDR3 loop: CASTKAGANQPQHF. The CDR3 DNA follows: TGTGCCAGCACCAAAGCAGGGGCCAATCAGCCCCAGCATTTT.